This T cell receptor (beta chain) emerged from a study of beta chain features in type 1 diabetes. Study conclusions and caveats: The naive, central memory and Treg TCRB repertoires of patients appeared to be more similar to one another than those of healthy donors. There were fewer insertions and more deletions at the VDJ junctions of type 1 diabetes patients. Any role of HLA type in TCRB rearrangement remained unresolved here.

For this clone: Its cognate antigen is unknown.

CD45RO/CCR7/CD25/CD127/CD95/CD27 separated CD4+ naive, central memory, regulatory and stem cell-like memory cells by sorting. CDR1 and CDR2 (germline): LGHNA, YSLEER. Trimming removed 0 bases from V and 4 bases from J; junction bases left unmatched: 2. There are 15 residues in the CDR3. Sequencing targeted expressed TCRB transcripts, as all isolated RNA had been reverse transcribed. This table comes from immunoSEQ multiplex PCR, and its TCRdb copy is limited to in-frame clones, with some not included. The sample consists of under 950,000 clones, roughly 16% of them appearing once. The receptor's source is a woman younger than 35 in good health. The chain carries TRBV4-3 and TRBJ2-5, with TRBD1 identical over 10 bases. Material for sequencing was naive CD4+ T cells from blood. CDR3 amino acids: CASSQDRTGGETQYF. For the CDR3, the DNA is TGCGCCAGCAGCCAAGACAGGACAGGGGGAGAGACCCAGTACTTC.